Following are 27 T cell receptor beta chains from one sample sequenced in a study of T cells in Graves' hyperthyroidism and ophthalmopathy. RNA transcripts gave rise to amplified TCR beta CDR3 regions. TCR CDR3 underwent first-round RT-PCR with the HTBI primer set. From the multiplex PCR reads, TCRdb called clonotypes with MiXCR, one entry per CDR3 protein. Among 550,000 to 650,000 distinct CDR3 sequences listed, approximately 15% were seen once. Sequenced sample: blood. The receptors were sampled from a woman in her thirties or forties with Graves' hyperthyroidism.

This sequence joins TRBV12-3 or TRBV12-4 and TRBJ1-3; D is perhaps TRBD1 (5 bases). This CDR3 contains 17 residues. Trimming left V 3 bases short and J 0 bases short, with 15 bases between. CDR3 sequence reads: CASSFFRDPLSGNTIYF. The CDR3 region has the DNA TGTGCCAGCAGTTTCTTCAGGGACCCTCTCTCTGGAAACACCATATATTTT.

The rearrangement joins TRBV12-3 or TRBV12-4 to TRBJ2-1; 9 bases match TRBD1. V was clipped by 5 bases and J by 7 bases; unmatched bases: 6. The length of the CDR3 is 14 residues. This CDR3 reads CASSTGTGWNEQFF. CDR3 sequence (DNA): TGTGCCAGCAGTACCGGGACAGGGTGGAATGAGCAGTTCTTC.

Details on this clonotype: The junction and the germline gene differ at one end; a read error may be behind it. This chain links TRBV5-1 with TRBJ2-5, with D tentatively TRBD1 or TRBD2 (5 bases each). CDR3 size: 15 residues. Germline V gene lookup returns CDR1 SGHRS and CDR2 YFSETQ. The CDR3 sequence: CASSSGTPIGETQYF. The DNA of the CDR3 is TGTGCCAGCAGCTCCGGGACCCCGATCGGGGAGACCCAGTACTTC.

The rearrangement links TRBV3-1 to TRBJ2-2; D is uncertain. Germline values: CDR1 LGHDT, CDR2 YNNKEL (reference sequence). Trimming removed 5 bases at V and 5 bases at J, with 6 bases between. The CDR3 extends over 12 amino acids. CDR3 residues: CASSIITGELFF. DNA for the CDR3: TGTGCCAGCAGCATCATAACCGGGGAGCTGTTTTTT.

This clonotype has at least ten counts. The chain combines TRBV6-1 with TRBJ1-1; D is undetermined. The CDR3 extends over 14 amino acids. Trimming removed 1 base at V and 3 bases at J, with 9 bases between. CDR1 and CDR2 from the germline V gene are MNHNS and SASEGT. The CDR3 here is CASSEVGSDTEAFF. Written as DNA, the CDR3 is TGTGCCAGCAGTGAAGTAGGGTCGGACACTGAAGCTTTCTTT.

This chain uses TRBV11-1 with TRBJ2-3, with TRBD1 matching over 9 bases. V lost 5 bases, J lost 6 bases, and 6 bases stayed unmatched. The CDR3 has 14 residues. From germline, CDR1 is SGHAT and CDR2 FQDESV (reference sequence). The CDR3 region is CASSPKDRGDTQYF. CDR3 coding DNA: TGTGCCAGCAGCCCCAAGGACAGGGGTGATACGCAGTATTTT. Together with reference TRBV11-1 and TRBJ2-3, the CDR3 gives the full variable domain: EAEVAQSPRYKITEKSQAVAFWCDPISGHATLYWYRQILGQGPELLVQFQDESVVDDSQLPKDRFSAERLKGVDSTLKIQPAELGDSAMYLCASSPKDRGDTQYFGPGTRLTVL.

The chain combines TRBV5-4 with TRBJ2-2; tentatively, D is TRBD2 (5 bases). In germline, CDR1 is SGHNT, CDR2 YYREEE (reference sequence). V was clipped by 0 bases and J by 2 bases, with 14 bases between them. The CDR3 extends over 17 amino acids. The CDR3 reads CASSLGTDGGNTGELFF. CDR3 sequence (DNA): TGTGCCAGCAGCTTGGGGACTGATGGCGGAAACACCGGGGAGCTGTTTTTT.

The chain joins TRBV7-8 to TRBJ2-7; 9 positions match TRBD1. The CDR3 length is 18 residues. V dropped 1 base and J dropped 0; count of bases not matched to a gene: 10. Germline CDR1 is SGHVS and CDR2 is FQNEAQ. The CDR3 reads CASSLGRGQGITSYEQYF. The DNA of the CDR3 is TGTGCCAGCAGCTTAGGGAGGGGACAGGGAATAACCTCCTACGAGCAGTACTTC.

This clonotype has ten or more counts. The rearrangement uses TRBV28 and TRBJ1-1; D perhaps matches TRBD1 (6 bases). The germline V and J ends were trimmed by 4 bases and 6 bases, with 15 bases remaining between them. CDR3 size: 14 residues. Germline V CDR1 and CDR2: MDHEN, SYDVKM. The CDR3 nucleotides read TGTGCCAGCAGTTCTAGGGGGGGAATCGCTGAAGCTTTCTTT. Protein sequence: CASSSRGGIAEAFF.

This sequence joins TRBV5-1 and TRBJ2-1, with D unclear. The V gene lost 9 bases and the J gene lost 5 bases, with 9 bases spanning the gap. This CDR3 contains 11 residues. Germline V gene lookup returns CDR1 SGHRS and CDR2 YFSETQ. CDR3 sequence: CATAIDNEQFF. The DNA for the CDR3 is TGCGCCACTGCGATTGACAATGAGCAGTTCTTC.

This chain connects TRBV5-1 to TRBJ2-2; a possible D gene is TRBD1 (6 bases). Trimming pared 4 bases from V and 8 bases from J, leaving 15 bases between. The CDR3 is made up of 14 amino acids. Germline V lookup: CDR1 SGHRS, CDR2 YFSETQ. The CDR3 DNA follows: TGCGCCAGCAGCCAGGGGTCTCCAGGGGGGGAGCTGTTTTTT. It translates to CASSQGSPGGELFF.

This clonotype was picked up a small number of times. This chain uses TRBV9 with TRBJ2-2; 7 bases fit TRBD2. J lost 1 base, V lost 3 bases, and 6 bases had no gene match. The CDR3 has 16 residues. Per germline, CDR1 SGDLS and CDR2 YYNGEE. The CDR3 is CASSASAGLNTGELFF. The CDR3 bases are TGTGCCAGCAGCGCTTCAGCGGGGTTGAACACCGGGGAGCTGTTTTTT. The full variable domain, completed using reference TRBV9 and TRBJ2-2, is DSGVTQTPKHLITATGQRVTLRCSPRSGDLSVYWYQQSLDQGLQFLIQYYNGEERAKGNILERFSAQQFPDLHSELNLSSLELGDSALYFCASSASAGLNTGELFFGEGSRLTVL.

This clonotype was seen ten or more times. This chain uses TRBV7-8 with TRBJ2-7; 10 nucleotides match TRBD2. V gave up 6 bases and J gave up 2 bases; unmatched junction bases: 10. The length of the CDR3 is 16 residues. Per germline, CDR1 SGHVS and CDR2 FQNEAQ. CDR3 loop: CASSPVGTSGTYEQYF. For the CDR3, the DNA is TGTGCCAGCAGTCCCGTCGGCACTAGCGGGACCTACGAGCAGTACTTC.

Details on this clonotype: With a much larger clone just one base away, this may be a read error. V is TRBV5-4 and J is TRBJ2-2; the match to TRBD2 covers 12 bases. The CDR3 sequence is 16 residues long. Unmatched junction bases numbered 5, after V lost 4 bases and J lost 4 bases. From germline, CDR1 is SGHNT and CDR2 YYREEE (reference sequence). The CDR3, as DNA: TGTGCCAGCAGCCCGACTAGCGGGAGTGTCACCGGGGAGCTGTTTTTT. Protein: CASSPTSGSVTGELFF.

This clonotype was detected a few times. The CDR3 nucleotides read TGTGCCAGTAGTACATTTTCCCCGGGCGGGGAGCTGTTTTTT. As protein: CASSTFSPGGELFF. This rearrangement joins TRBV19 to TRBJ2-2; D unresolved. The V gene lost 4 bases and the J gene lost 7 bases, with 13 bases spanning the gap. CDR1 LNHDA and CDR2 SQIVND come from the germline V gene (reference sequence). The CDR3 is 14 residues long.

V and J are TRBV7-9 and TRBJ2-2; TRBD2 matches 7 bases. Germline V gene sequence: CDR1 SEHNR, CDR2 FQNEAQ (reference sequence). This CDR3 has 18 amino acids. With 5 bases clipped from V and 1 base from J, the junction kept 13 bases outside the gene matches. The CDR3 is CASSAQLAYGRNTGELFF. The CDR3 DNA reads TGTGCCAGCAGCGCGCAACTAGCGTACGGGAGGAACACCGGGGAGCTGTTTTTT.

V gene TRBV7-8 combines with J gene TRBJ2-7, with D perhaps matching TRBD2 (7 bases). The germline CDR1 and CDR2 sequences are SGHVS and FQNEAQ. The CDR3 has 14 amino acids. The V end was cut by 5 bases, the J end by 6 bases, with 17 bases between. CDR3 DNA: TGTGCCAGCAGCCTAGGGGGGGGGGCTGGCGAGCAGTACTTC. Translation gives CASSLGGGAGEQYF.

This clonotype was found once. This may stem from a read error, because a much larger clone lies one nucleotide away. The V and J genes are TRBV10-3 and TRBJ1-1; weak D call: TRBD1 (5 bases). Trimming pared 3 bases from V and 3 bases from J, leaving 5 bases between. This CDR3 is built from 12 residues. The germline V gene has CDR1 ENHRY and CDR2 SYGVKD. CDR3 protein: CAISDRDTEAFF. The CDR3 DNA reads TGTGCCATCAGTGACAGGGACACTGAAGCTTTCTTT.

A few counts support this clonotype. The chain joins TRBV6-1 to TRBJ2-7, with TRBD2 matching 7 bases. Germline lookup yields CDR1 MNHNS and CDR2 SASEGT. V dropped 7 bases and J dropped 2; count of bases not matched to a gene: 5. CDR3 length: 13 amino acids. The CDR3 here is CASKVAGAYEQYF. The CDR3 DNA sequence: TGTGCCAGCAAGGTAGCGGGCGCCTACGAGCAGTACTTC.

There are many counts of this clonotype. At one end the junction does not follow the germline gene, possibly because of a read error. The V call is TRBV12-3 or TRBV12-4, the J call TRBJ1-2; TRBD1 might be the D (5 bases). This CDR3 spans 17 amino acids. The CDR3 DNA follows: TGTGCCACCAGTCGGGGCGGGCAGGCAATAACTAACTATGGCTACACCTTC. Amino acid sequence: CATSRGGQAITNYGYTF.

This clonotype was seen many times. The chain links TRBV6-1 to TRBJ1-1; D remains ambiguous. The germline CDR1 and CDR2 sequences are MNHNS and SASEGT. Trimming removed 4 bases at V and 1 base at J, with 7 bases between. The CDR3 loop spans 13 amino acids. In DNA, the CDR3 is TGTGCCAGCAGTGTGCCTTGGAACACTGAAGCTTTCTTT. Translating gives CASSVPWNTEAFF.

The chain uses TRBV28 and TRBJ2-2, with D maybe TRBD2 (6 bases). The CDR3 is made up of 15 amino acids. From germline, CDR1 is MDHEN and CDR2 SYDVKM. V was shortened by 4 bases and J by 1 base, with 10 bases between the two germline ends. CDR3 amino acids: CASSSRRGNTGELFF. In nucleotides, the CDR3 is TGTGCCAGCAGTTCCAGGCGGGGGAACACCGGGGAGCTGTTTTTT.

This clonotype was detected many times. The chain combines TRBV7-3 with TRBJ2-2; TRBD1 aligns across 7 bases. This CDR3 contains 15 residues. The ends lost 2 bases at V and 5 bases at J; junction bases unmatched: 5. Germline values: CDR1 SGHTA, CDR2 FQGTGA. The CDR3 DNA follows: TGTGCCAGCAGCTTATCGAGACAGGGTACCGGGGAGCTGTTTTTT. Translation: CASSLSRQGTGELFF. Drawing the rest from reference TRBV7-3 and TRBJ2-2, the complete variable domain is GAGVSQTPSNKVTEKGKYVELRCDPISGHTALYWYRQSLGQGPEFLIYFQGTGAADDSGLPNDRFFAVRPEGSVSTLKIQRTERGDSAVYLCASSLSRQGTGELFFGEGSRLTVL.

This clonotype was detected only a few times. J is TRBJ2-1 and V is TRBV27; a weak D match, TRBD1 (5 bases). Germline CDR1 and CDR2: MNHEY and SMNVEV (reference sequence). The V end lost 6 bases, the J end lost 8 bases, and 11 bases lay between the germline ends. The CDR3 runs 12 residues. CDR3 residues: CASRSARDEQFF. The CDR3 coding sequence is TGTGCCAGCAGGTCGGCCAGGGATGAGCAGTTCTTC.

This clonotype was seen a few times. The chain carries TRBV20-1 and TRBJ1-5; D may be TRBD1 (6 bases). V lost 6 bases and J 0 bases, leaving 15 bases between the germline ends. Looked up from germline, CDR1 is DFQATT and CDR2 is SNEGSKA (reference sequence). The CDR3 spans 15 residues. Here the CDR3 reads CSAPGQPYSNQPQHF. The DNA for the CDR3 is TGCAGTGCGCCTGGACAGCCTTATAGCAATCAGCCCCAGCATTTT.

The V call is TRBV24-1, the J call TRBJ2-7; 10 nucleotides agree with TRBD2. J was trimmed by 2 bases and V by 11 bases; bases with no gene match: 8. The CDR3 has 14 amino acids. CDR1 KGHDR and CDR2 SFDVKD come from the germline V gene. CDR3 residues: CAIRGTSETYEQYF. The CDR3 nucleotides read TGTGCCATCCGAGGGACTAGCGAGACCTACGAGCAGTACTTC.

Details on this clonotype: Relative to the germline gene, one junction end is altered; a read error may explain this. V and J are TRBV2 and TRBJ1-3; D is unclear. The CDR3 extends over 14 amino acids. In germline, CDR1 is SNHLY, CDR2 FYNNEI. In DNA, the CDR3 is TGTACCAGCAGTCTTGAATTCTCTGGAAACACCATATATTTT. Its protein product is CTSSLEFSGNTIYF.